These 14 T cell receptor beta chains were sequenced from one sample in a study of prognosis after radiotherapy for stage I lung cancer. Multiplex PCR in two rounds served to amplify TCR beta CDR3 from genomic DNA. First-round PCR used primers specific to each TRBV and TRBJ gene. TCRdb re-called the multiplex PCR reads through MiXCR, storing one row per CDR3 protein. The sample lists tens of thousands of distinct CDR3 sequences; approximately 25% were seen once. Sequenced here: PBMCs, sampled before or after stereotactic body radiation therapy (not recorded which). Every receptor here comes from a donor aged 50 or older with non-small cell lung cancer.

This rearrangement joins TRBV9 to TRBJ2-5, with TRBD2 as a possible D gene (6 bases). This CDR3 has 15 amino acids. V lost 0 bases and J 5 bases, leaving 14 bases between the germline ends. Germline V gene data show CDR1 as SGDLS and CDR2 as YYNGEE. In DNA form, the CDR3 reads TGTGCCAGCAGCGTAGAAGACACGGGGGTGGAGACCCAGTACTTC. It yields the protein CASSVEDTGVETQYF.

This clonotype has ten or more counts. The V and J genes are TRBV18 and TRBJ2-7; no clear D gene. This CDR3 spans 13 amino acids. V lost 1 base and J lost 2, with 6 bases in between. The germline V gene encodes CDR1 KGHSH and CDR2 LQKENI. The CDR3 DNA is TGTGCCAGCTCACCACGGCAGGCCTACGAGCAGTACTTC. Its protein is CASSPRQAYEQYF.

This clonotype was counted ten times or more. V and J are TRBV5-8 and TRBJ1-6; no clear D. Trimming shortened V by 0 bases and J by 9 bases, and 13 bases separated the two germline ends. Germline-derived CDR1 and CDR2 are SGHTS and YDEGEE. The length of the CDR3 is 15 residues. The chain's CDR3 is CASSLEGDAGSPLHF. DNA for the CDR3: TGTGCCAGCAGCTTGGAGGGTGACGCGGGTTCACCCCTCCACTTT.

This clonotype was seen at least ten times. This chain connects TRBV15 to TRBJ2-7, with no clear D. V was shortened by 1 base and J by 5 bases, with 18 bases between the two germline ends. The CDR3 spans 16 residues. CDR1 LNHNV and CDR2 YYDKDF come from the germline V gene (reference sequence). The CDR3 region has the DNA TGTGCCACCAGCAGAGCATCGCGTCTCGATGGTAACGAGCAGTACTTC. Translation gives CATSRASRLDGNEQYF.

This clonotype came up many times. The chain recombines TRBV15 with TRBJ1-4; maybe TRBD1 (5 bases). The CDR3 is 17 amino acids. CDR1 is LNHNV, CDR2 YYDKDF, per germline (reference sequence). The V end was cut by 3 bases, the J end by 1 base, with 15 bases between. Here the CDR3 reads CATSSPKPGKTNEKLFF. CDR3 nucleotide sequence: TGTGCCACCAGCAGCCCCAAGCCAGGGAAAACTAATGAAAAACTGTTTTTT.

Remarks on this clonotype: Since a much larger clone is just one base distant, this may be a read error. J is TRBJ1-1 and V is TRBV6-2 or TRBV6-3; D is possibly TRBD1 (5 bases). The CDR3 runs 16 residues. Germline CDR1 MNHEY, CDR2 SVGEGT. The V end lost 6 bases, the J end lost 4 bases, and 21 bases lay between the germline ends. CDR3 amino acids: CASRTGWAGQGTEAFF. DNA of the CDR3: TGTGCCAGCAGAACCGGGTGGGCAGGGCAGGGCACTGAAGCTTTCTTT.

This clonotype was seen at least ten times. The V and J genes are TRBV20-1 and TRBJ2-1; D unresolved. The V gene's germline CDR1 is DFQATT and CDR2 SNEGSKA (reference sequence). The CDR3 covers 16 residues. Trimming took off 6 bases at V and 4 bases at J, with 22 bases between the two ends. In DNA form, the CDR3 reads TGCAGTGCCCAAACGGCGGCCAACACGAATTACAATGAGCAGTTCTTC. Translated, it gives CSAQTAANTNYNEQFF.

The rearrangement uses TRBV7-6 and TRBJ2-5; D perhaps matches TRBD1 (5 bases). Germline CDR1 SGHVS, CDR2 FNYEAQ. V was shortened by 2 bases and J by 3 bases, with 25 bases between the two germline ends. This CDR3 spans 19 amino acids. The CDR3 region has the DNA TGTGCCAGCAGCTTAACACCCCGGAACTCCAGGGCCAAAAAAGAGACCCAGTACTTC. Amino acids: CASSLTPRNSRAKKETQYF.

This clonotype was counted many times. The chain is built from TRBV6-1 and TRBJ1-3; perhaps TRBD1 as D (5 bases). CDR1 and CDR2 from the germline V gene are MNHNS and SASEGT. V gave up 4 bases and J gave up 3 bases, with 13 bases separating them. The CDR3 runs to 15 residues. The DNA of the CDR3 is TGTGCCAGCAGTGGCGGGACCTCTAATGGAAACACCATATATTTT. It yields the protein CASSGGTSNGNTIYF.

This clonotype was detected ten times or more. The CDR3 nucleotides are TGTGCCAGCAGGGGACAGGGGGTGGGAGGAGAGACCCAGTACTTC. This gives the protein CASRGQGVGGETQYF. V is TRBV28 and J is TRBJ2-5, with 11 positions matching TRBD1. The CDR3 has 15 residues. CDR1 is MDHEN and CDR2 is SYDVKM in the germline V gene. The junction had 7 bases not matched to a gene; V was cut back by 6 bases and J by 4 bases.

This clonotype was detected many times. The chain is built from TRBV3-1 and TRBJ2-1; 7 nucleotides match TRBD2. Germline values: CDR1 LGHDT, CDR2 YNNKEL (reference sequence). This CDR3 has 14 residues. J was trimmed by 8 bases and V by 2 bases; bases with no gene match: 6. The CDR3 reads CASSQTSAGDEQFF. CDR3 nucleotide sequence: TGTGCCAGCAGCCAAACTAGCGCCGGGGATGAGCAGTTCTTC.

Turning to this clonotype: One base separates it from a far larger clone, so it is likely a read error. V usage is TRBV6-9 and J usage is TRBJ1-5; D is undetermined. This CDR3 spans 17 amino acids. Germline CDR1 is MNHGY and CDR2 is SVAAGI. Trimming cost V 3 bases and J 4 bases, with 19 bases left between them. CDR3 loop: CASSYGPQTYRNQPQHF. CDR3 coding DNA: TGTGCCAGCAGTTACGGTCCACAGACCTATAGAAATCAGCCCCAGCATTTT.

In its sample, this clonotype was seen once. The chain couples TRBV2 to TRBJ2-3, with 11 bases identical to TRBD2. The V gene's germline CDR1 is SNHLY and CDR2 FYNNEI. The CDR3 loop spans 14 amino acids. Trimming at V came to 7 bases and at J to 4 bases, leaving 4 bases not matched to a gene. In DNA form, the CDR3 reads TGTGCCAGCAATAGCGGGGGGGGCGCAGATACGCAGTATTTT. Encoded protein: CASNSGGGADTQYF.

This clonotype was detected ten times or more. The rearrangement uses TRBV30 and TRBJ1-5, with D possibly being TRBD1 (5 bases). Trimming cost V 5 bases and J 2 bases, with 16 bases left between them. CDR1 is GTSNPN, CDR2 SVGIG, per germline (reference sequence). There are 15 residues in the CDR3. In nucleotides, the CDR3 is TGTGCCTGGCAAATAGGGGTTGTAGGCAATCAGCCCCAGCATTTT. This encodes CAWQIGVVGNQPQHF. The entire variable domain, with the rest obtained from reference TRBV30 and TRBJ1-5, is as follows: SQTIHQWPATLVQPVGSPLSLECTVEGTSNPNLYWYRQAAGRGLQLLFYSVGIGQISSEVPQNLSASRPQDRQFILSSKKLLLSDSGFYLCAWQIGVVGNQPQHFGDGTRLSIL.